Shown below are 7 T cell receptor beta chains from a single sample sequenced in a study of blood T cell repertoires in COVID-19. Clones were read by immunoSEQ multiplex PCR, and TCRdb kept only the in-frame ones, dropping some. The sample lists 90,000 to 95,000 clones, 88% occurring once. The material sequenced was peripheral blood. The receptors were gathered from an elderly woman with active COVID-19.

This chain connects TRBV7-9 to TRBJ1-6; D remains ambiguous. CDR3 size: 14 residues. Germline CDR1 and CDR2: SEHNR and FQNEAQ (reference sequence). Between the trimmed V and J ends, which lost 5 bases and 4 bases, there was a span of 9 bases. CDR3 protein: CASSIEQYNSPLHF. The DNA for the CDR3 is TGTGCCAGCAGCATTGAACAGTATAATTCACCCCTCCACTTT.

V usage is TRBV10-3 and J usage is TRBJ2-7, with a weak D call TRBD2 (5 bases). The CDR3 length is 14 residues. In germline, CDR1 is ENHRY, CDR2 SYGVKD. V was clipped by 8 bases and J by 3 bases, with 17 bases between them. The CDR3 region has the DNA TGTGCCATCTCCGGCGCCGGGGTACGCTACGAGCAGTACTTC. Translation: CAISGAGVRYEQYF.

The genes are TRBV2 and TRBJ1-1; the D gene is possibly TRBD1 (5 bases). This CDR3 spans 13 amino acids. V lost 8 bases, J lost 1 base, and 11 bases lay in between. Germline values: CDR1 SNHLY, CDR2 FYNNEI. CDR3: CASGGTGNTEAFF. The CDR3 DNA reads TGTGCCAGCGGGGGGACGGGGAACACTGAAGCTTTCTTT. The whole variable domain, filled in from reference TRBV2 and TRBJ1-1, reads EPEVTQTPSHQVTQMGQEVILRCVPISNHLYFYWYRQILGQKVEFLVSFYNNEISEKSEIFDDQFSVERPDGSNFTLKIRSTKLEDSAMYFCASGGTGNTEAFFGQGTRLTVV.

The chain is built from TRBV3-1 (or the pseudogene TRBV3-2) and TRBJ2-3; TRBD2 aligns across 10 bases. Unmatched junction bases numbered 3, after V lost 4 bases and J lost 2 bases. The CDR3 is made up of 15 amino acids. Germline CDR1 LGHDT, CDR2 YNNKEL (reference sequence). The CDR3: CASSLLAGITDTQYF. DNA for the CDR3: TGTGCCAGCAGCCTACTAGCGGGAATCACAGATACGCAGTATTTT.

The CDR3 reads CAISVDSRGYTF. In nucleotides, the CDR3 is TGTGCCATCAGTGTGGACAGCAGGGGCTACACCTTC. The chain is built from TRBV10-3 and TRBJ1-2, with a tentative D call TRBD1 (6 bases). Germline V gene sequence: CDR1 ENHRY, CDR2 SYGVKD. Trimming took off 4 bases at V and 8 bases at J, with 11 bases between the two ends. The CDR3 extends over 12 amino acids.

This chain links TRBV6-5 with TRBJ1-5, with unresolved D. The CDR3 loop spans 13 amino acids. The V end lost 5 bases, the J end lost 3 bases, and 8 bases lay between the germline ends. Germline CDR1 and CDR2: MNHEY and SVGAGI. The CDR3: CASSRQVNQPQHF. CDR3 DNA: TGTGCCAGCAGTCGACAAGTCAATCAGCCCCAGCATTTT.

The chain combines TRBV18 with TRBJ2-1; D gene ambiguous. This CDR3 contains 13 residues. Per germline, CDR1 KGHSH and CDR2 LQKENI. V was trimmed by 6 bases and J by 9 bases, leaving 15 bases between them. The CDR3 bases are TGTGCCAGCTCCCTCGTCCGAGAATTTGAGCAGTTCTTC. The encoded protein is CASSLVREFEQFF. Full variable domain (rest looked up from reference TRBV18 and TRBJ2-1): NAGVMQNPRHLVRRRGQEARLRCSPMKGHSHVYWYRQLPEEGLKFMVYLQKENIIDESGMPKERFSAEFPKEGPSILRIQQVVRGDSAAYFCASSLVREFEQFFGPGTRLTVL.